The rows below give T cell receptor beta chains drawn from one sample of a study of blood T cell repertoires in COVID-19. Repertoires were generated with immunoSEQ multiplex PCR, while TCRdb's copy carries only in-frame clones and drops some. The sample shows 150,000 or so clones, about 80% of them seen only once. The sequencing sample was made of PBMCs or T cells enriched from blood (not recorded which). The receptor set was obtained from a man in his fifties who had recovered from COVID-19. Both conserved end residues are part of each CDR3. Each record gives: J gene, D gene, CDR3 length, V gene, clone size, CDR3 DNA, CDR3 protein. A D gene is named only where the DNA matches it firmly. Rows give clone size only sometimes, using once, few, many, or a class for an expanded clone.

TRBJ2-2 TRBD1 15 TRBV19 . TGTGCCAGTAGGAAGGACAGGGCAATCACCGGGGAGCTGTTTTTT CASRKDRAITGELFF
TRBJ2-1 TRBD2 15 TRBV2 . TGTGCCAGCATCCTAGCGGGGGCCCCGGGGGATGAGCAGTTCTTC CASILAGAPGDEQFF
TRBJ2-6 TRBD1 18 TRBV11-2 . TGTGCCAGCAGCTTAGATGGAACAGGGGCTTCTGGGGCCAACGTCCTGACTTTC CASSLDGTGASGANVLTF
TRBJ2-2 . 15 TRBV7-9 . TGTGCCAGCAGCACCTGGGGAACAGGAGCCGGGGAGCTGTTTTTT CASSTWGTGAGELFF
TRBJ1-6 . 18 TRBV5-1 once TGCGCCAGCAGTTTGGGCGGGGGTCCGGGGTCCTATAATTCACCCCTCCACTTT CASSLGGGPGSYNSPLHF
TRBJ2-7 . 15 TRBV7-9 . TGTGCCAGCAGCTTAGATGCGAGTATCACCTACGAGCAGTACTTC CASSLDASITYEQYF
TRBJ2-3 TRBD2 14 TRBV7-2 medium-sized TGTGCCAGCAGCGTCGGGGGGGCCCTAGATACGCAGTATTTT CASSVGGALDTQYF
TRBJ2-3 TRBD2 19 TRBV5-1 . TGCGCCAGCAGCCAGGGACTTACCGGACTAGCGGGGGCGACAGATACGCAGTATTTT CASSQGLTGLAGATDTQYF
TRBJ1-5 . 12 TRBV12-3/TRBV12-4 many TGTGCCAGCAGTTTATCGGATCAGCCCCAGCATTTT CASSLSDQPQHF
TRBJ1-5 . 16 TRBV19 . TGTGCCAGTAGTATTGAGTCCGGGGGGACCAATCAGCCCCAGCATTTT CASSIESGGTNQPQHF
TRBJ2-3 . 15 TRBV21-1 . TGTGCCAGCACCAAACGGGGGGGGTGCACAGATACGCAGTATTTT CASTKRGGCTDTQYF
TRBJ2-5 TRBD2 17 TRBV28 . TGTGCCAGCAGTTCTATGCCCCGGACTAGCACTATGGAGACCCAGTACTTC CASSSMPRTSTMETQYF
TRBJ1-5 TRBD1 15 TRBV14 . TGTGCCAGCAGCCGGGACAGGGAGGGGGATCAGCCCCAGCATTTT CASSRDREGDQPQHF
TRBJ1-1 . 16 TRBV28 . TGTGCCAGCAGTCGCGTCGGGGGGGCTTCGAACACTGAAGCTTTCTTT CASSRVGGASNTEAFF
TRBJ2-3 TRBD2 16 TRBV2 . TGTGCCAGCAGATGGGGGACTAGCGGTAGCACAGATACGCAGTATTTT CASRWGTSGSTDTQYF
TRBJ1-2 TRBD1 14 TRBV6-5 . TGTGCCAGCAGTCAGGGACAGGGGGCGGGTGGCTACACCTTC CASSQGQGAGGYTF
TRBJ2-7 TRBD1 14 TRBV28 . TGTGCCAGCAGTACCCCGGGACAGTCCTTGGGGCAGTACTTC CASSTPGQSLGQYF
TRBJ2-7 TRBD2 16 TRBV5-4 . TGTGCCAGCAGCACCCGACTAGCGGGTGACCCCTACGAGCAGTACTTC CASSTRLAGDPYEQYF
TRBJ1-6 . 12 TRBV7-9 . TGTGCCAGCAGTTTACAAGACAAACCCCTCCACTTT CASSLQDKPLHF
TRBJ1-4 . 15 TRBV4-3 . TGCGCCAGCAGCCATACAGGGATGGGGAATGAAAAACTGTTTTTT CASSHTGMGNEKLFF
TRBJ1-6 . 13 TRBV3-1/TRBV3-2 . TGTGCCAGCAGCCCGACAAGTAATTCACCCCTCCACTTT CASSPTSNSPLHF
TRBJ2-7 TRBD1 15 TRBV27 . TGTGCCAGCAGTTTATGGGGGGACAGGGGGTACGAGCAGTACTTC CASSLWGDRGYEQYF
TRBJ2-1 . 15 TRBV7-9 few TGTGCCAGCAGCGGGGGCCGAGAAACCTACAATGAGCAGTTCTTC CASSGGRETYNEQFF
TRBJ1-1 . 15 TRBV6-5 once TGTGCCAGCAATGGGGGAGGGGGGCCGCACACTGAAGCTTTCTTT CASNGGGGPHTEAFF
TRBJ1-2 TRBD1 16 TRBV4-1 . TGCGCCAGCAGCCAAGATTGGACAGGAGCTAACTATGGCTACACCTTC CASSQDWTGANYGYTF
TRBJ2-7 TRBD1 14 TRBV7-9 . TGTGCCAGCAGCCCGCAGGGGGCGGCTCACGAGCAGTACTTC CASSPQGAAHEQYF
TRBJ2-3 TRBD2 17 TRBV7-9 . TGTGCCAGCAGCACTCGGACTAGCGGGGGATCTGCAGATACGCAGTATTTT CASSTRTSGGSADTQYF
TRBJ1-5 . 17 TRBV19 once TGTGCCAGTAGTATCCCTCCCGGGGAGGCGAGCAATCAGCCCCAGCATTTT CASSIPPGEASNQPQHF
TRBJ2-3 . 14 TRBV6-2/TRBV6-3 . TGTGCCAGCAGTTACGGAGGGAGCACAGATACGCAGTATTTT CASSYGGSTDTQYF
TRBJ2-7 TRBD2 17 TRBV5-1 . TGCGCCAGCAGCGCGGGGACTAGCGGCTCGCCTTCCTACGAGCAGTACTTC CASSAGTSGSPSYEQYF
TRBJ1-2 . 17 TRBV4-1 . TGCGCCAGCAGCCAAGGGGGAGTACGGATAGGGCTGGGGGGCTACACCTTC CASSQGGVRIGLGGYTF
TRBJ2-2 TRBD1 15 TRBV28 . TGTGCCAGCAGTTCTGGACAGGTTGGCACCGGGGAGCTGTTTTTT CASSSGQVGTGELFF
TRBJ1-5 . 14 TRBV15 . TGTGCCACCAGCAGAGAGGGAGGGGGTCAGCCCCAGCATTTT CATSREGGGQPQHF
TRBJ1-6 . 14 TRBV19 . TGTGCCAGTAGTACCCGTCAAAGAGATTCACCCCTCCACTTT CASSTRQRDSPLHF
TRBJ1-5 . 15 TRBV2 . TGTGCCAGCAGTGCCGCCGGGGGGGACAATCAGCCCCAGCATTTT CASSAAGGDNQPQHF
TRBJ2-7 . 15 TRBV14 . TGTGCCAGCAGCCAACTACAGAGAAGCTCCTACGAGCAGTACTTC CASSQLQRSSYEQYF
TRBJ2-3 TRBD2 17 TRBV28 . TGTGCCAGCAGTTTTGCCACGGGACTAGCTTTCACAGATACGCAGTATTTT CASSFATGLAFTDTQYF
TRBJ2-1 TRBD2 16 TRBV24-1 . TGTGCCACCAGTGACTCCCCGGCGGGGGGGCGTAATGAGCAGTTCTTC CATSDSPAGGRNEQFF
TRBJ2-5 TRBD1 14 TRBV4-1 . TGCGCCAGCAGCCCACCGGACAGGGCGGAGACCCAGTACTTC CASSPPDRAETQYF
TRBJ1-6 . 15 TRBV7-9 . TGTGCCAGCAGCCTAGAGGGGAGGCGGAATTCACCCCTCCACTTT CASSLEGRRNSPLHF
TRBJ2-5 TRBD2 16 TRBV5-1 medium-sized TGCGCCAGCAGCTTGGTGGGACTAGAGAACATGGAGACCCAGTACTTC CASSLVGLENMETQYF
TRBJ2-5 TRBD2 15 TRBV19 once TGTGCCAGTAGTCCGAAGGGAGGGATTGGAGAGACCCAGTACTTC CASSPKGGIGETQYF
TRBJ2-7 . 13 TRBV7-3 . TGTGCCAGCAGCCAAGACAGATCCTACGAGCAGTACTTC CASSQDRSYEQYF
TRBJ1-3 . 15 TRBV9 few TGTGCCAGCAGCTACCAAGGGGGGGGTGGAAACACCATATATTTT CASSYQGGGGNTIYF
TRBJ1-4 TRBD1 14 TRBV27 . TGTGCCAGCAGTTTATTAGGGGGCGAGGGAAAACTGTTTTTT CASSLLGGEGKLFF
TRBJ2-4 . 13 TRBV28 . TGTGCCAGCAATTGGGGGGGCAGAAACATTCAGTACTTC CASNWGGRNIQYF
TRBJ1-4 . 13 TRBV4-1 once TGCGCCAGCAGTCTCTATCCTAATGAAAAACTGTTTTTT CASSLYPNEKLFF
TRBJ2-4 . 14 TRBV12-5 . TGTGCTAGTGCCCGGGATTCCCCCCTAGACATTCAGTACTTC CASARDSPLDIQYF
TRBJ2-2 TRBD1 14 TRBV25-1 . TGTGCCAGCAGCGGACAGGGGGGAAGCGGGGAGCTGTTTTTT CASSGQGGSGELFF
TRBJ2-1 TRBD2 15 TRBV30 . TGTGCCTGGAGTCTAAGCGGGGGGGTCCACAATGAGCAGTTCTTC CAWSLSGGVHNEQFF
TRBJ1-2 . 13 TRBV14 . TGTGCCAGCAGCCAACGGAGGGACTATGGCTACACCTTC CASSQRRDYGYTF
TRBJ1-1 TRBD1 15 TRBV4-3 . TGCGCCAGCAGCCAAGACGACAGGGCAGACACTGAAGCTTTCTTT CASSQDDRADTEAFF
TRBJ2-7 TRBD1 12 TRBV6-6 once TGTGCCAGCAGTCCCGACAGGGCCGGTTGGCACTTC CASSPDRAGWHF
TRBJ1-4 . 14 TRBV5-1 . TGCGCCAGCAGCTCCTTCAGTCCTAATGAAAAACTGTTTTTT CASSSFSPNEKLFF
TRBJ1-1 . 13 TRBV28 . TGTGCCAGCAGTTCCGGAGCGAACACTGAAGCTTTCTTT CASSSGANTEAFF
TRBJ1-2 . 16 TRBV7-2 . TGTGCCAGCAGCTTAGGGTACGGGGAGATGAGCTATGGCTACACCTTC CASSLGYGEMSYGYTF
TRBJ1-5 TRBD1 17 TRBV7-7 . TGTGCTAGCAGCTTCCCGGGACAGCTCTATAGCAATCAGCCCCAGCATTTT CASSFPGQLYSNQPQHF
TRBJ2-3 TRBD2 15 TRBV3-1/TRBV3-2 . TGTGCCAGCAGCCATATACGGGGCGGGGGAGATACGCAGTATTTT CASSHIRGGGDTQYF
TRBJ2-7 TRBD1 15 TRBV10-3 few TGTGCCACAACGGACTCCGGGACAGGGGCCCCCGAGCAGTACTTC CATTDSGTGAPEQYF